The clone carrying this T cell receptor beta chain was recorded many times. The authors ran a second PCR of about 7 to 12 cycles using a sample-barcoded 5' primer and a J-beta primer mix. TCRdb itself ran the 5' RACE reads through MiXCR, one entry per CDR3 protein. The sample holds about a million distinct CDR3 sequences, roughly 51% seen once. These data belong to a study of blood T cells in healthy people across ages. This CDR3 has 15 amino acids. V was pared by 3 bases and J by 4 bases, with 4 bases of the junction left unmatched. Germline-derived CDR1 and CDR2 are MNHNY and SVGAGI (reference sequence).

This sequence was found in a woman aged 55-70 years in good health. Sequencing was done on a sample of blood. The chain is built from TRBV6-6 and TRBJ1-4; 8 bases map to TRBD1. DNA of the CDR3: TGTGCCAGCAGTTATCAGGGACAGGTTAATGAAAAACTGTTTTTT. Encoded protein: CASSYQGQVNEKLFF.